A selection of T cell receptor beta chains follows, all from one sample in a study of cytomegalovirus exposure and HLA in healthy donors. TCRdb's table, derived via immunoSEQ multiplex PCR, lists solely in-frame clones and lacks some. The sample lists tens of thousands of clones; roughly 82% were seen once. Sequencing input: PBMCs. These receptors all come from a man aged 70-80 years in good health and CMV-seropositive. Both conserved end residues are part of each CDR3. The D gene is left open where the match is weak. A row's size may be missing; if present it is once, few, many or a size class.

v_call,d_call,j_call,clone_size,cdr3_aa,cdr3_nt
TRBV11-2,NA,TRBJ2-3,once,CASSPGTDTQYF,TGTGCCAGCAGCCCCGGTACAGATACGCAGTATTTT
TRBV19,NA,TRBJ1-2,NA,CASSAQGRDYGYTF,TGTGCCAGTAGTGCCCAGGGGAGGGACTATGGCTACACCTTC
TRBV28,TRBD1,TRBJ1-2,NA,CASSSIEDRANYGYTF,TGTGCCAGCAGTTCAATAGAGGACAGGGCTAACTATGGCTACACCTTC
TRBV29-1,NA,TRBJ2-5,few,CSVEDGAGETQYF,TGCAGCGTTGAAGATGGGGCCGGAGAGACCCAGTACTTC
TRBV5-1,NA,TRBJ2-2,NA,CASSLDSRPTGELFF,TGCGCCAGCAGCTTGGATAGCAGACCCACCGGGGAGCTGTTTTTT
TRBV7-9,TRBD2,TRBJ2-3,NA,CASSLTSGRAADTQYF,TGTGCCAGCAGCTTGACTAGCGGGAGGGCCGCAGATACGCAGTATTTT
TRBV5-8,TRBD1,TRBJ2-7,once,CASSRATGRSYEQYF,TGTGCCAGCAGCAGAGCGACAGGGCGCTCCTACGAGCAGTACTTC
TRBV30,NA,TRBJ1-2,NA,CAWSDVGVEGYTF,TGTGCCTGGAGTGATGTAGGGGTAGAAGGCTACACCTTC
TRBV10-3,TRBD2,TRBJ2-1,NA,CAISELAGINEQFF,TGTGCCATCAGTGAACTAGCGGGAATAAATGAGCAGTTCTTC
TRBV29-1,NA,TRBJ2-6,NA,CSVEERPSGANVLTF,TGCAGCGTTGAAGAGCGTCCCTCTGGGGCCAACGTCCTGACTTTC
TRBV29-1,NA,TRBJ1-5,few,CSVEVSESQPQHF,TGCAGCGTTGAAGTTTCCGAGAGCCAGCCCCAGCATTTT
TRBV6-5,TRBD2,TRBJ2-2,NA,CASSYWGGLAGELFF,TGTGCCAGCAGTTACTGGGGGGGGTTGGCCGGGGAGCTGTTTTTT
TRBV6-5,NA,TRBJ1-2,NA,CASTNLANNYGYTF,TGTGCCAGCACAAATCTGGCAAATAACTATGGCTACACCTTC
TRBV6-1,NA,TRBJ2-1,NA,CASSLAGPFYNEQFF,TGTGCCAGCAGTCTGGCGGGACCCTTTTACAATGAGCAGTTCTTC
TRBV30,NA,TRBJ2-1,NA,CAWSVLVTSGNEQFF,TGTGCCTGGAGTGTACTTGTGACTAGTGGAAATGAGCAGTTCTTC
TRBV28,TRBD1,TRBJ1-2,NA,CASSYPDRAGHGYTF,TGTGCCAGCAGTTACCCCGACAGGGCGGGCCATGGCTACACCTTC
TRBV4-2,NA,TRBJ2-7,NA,CASSQDWAGPYEQYF,TGTGCCAGCAGCCAAGATTGGGCGGGGCCCTACGAGCAGTACTTC
TRBV5-4,TRBD1,TRBJ1-4,NA,CASSTQGQGGEKLFF,TGTGCCAGCAGCACCCAGGGACAGGGAGGCGAAAAACTGTTTTTT
TRBV7-8,TRBD1,TRBJ2-7,NA,CASSPLRTGPYEQYF,TGTGCCAGCAGCCCTCTCCGGACAGGGCCCTACGAGCAGTACTTC
TRBV5-1,NA,TRBJ2-5,NA,CASSSDMIETQYF,TGCGCCAGCAGCTCCGACATGATAGAGACCCAGTACTTC
TRBV7-8,NA,TRBJ2-7,NA,CASSPGDWGEQYF,TGTGCCAGCAGCCCGGGGGACTGGGGTGAGCAGTACTTC